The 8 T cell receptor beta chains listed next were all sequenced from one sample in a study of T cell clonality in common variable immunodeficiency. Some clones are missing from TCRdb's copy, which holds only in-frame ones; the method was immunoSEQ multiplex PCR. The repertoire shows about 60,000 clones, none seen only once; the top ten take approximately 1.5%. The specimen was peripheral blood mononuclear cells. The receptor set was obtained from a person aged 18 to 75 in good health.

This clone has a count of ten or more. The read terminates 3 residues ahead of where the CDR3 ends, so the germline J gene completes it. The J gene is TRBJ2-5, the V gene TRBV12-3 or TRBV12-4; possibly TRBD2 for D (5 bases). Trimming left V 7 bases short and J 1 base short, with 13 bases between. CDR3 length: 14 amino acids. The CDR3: CASTWSGSQETQYF. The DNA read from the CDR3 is TGTGCCAGCACCTGGAGCGGTTCCCAAGAGACC.

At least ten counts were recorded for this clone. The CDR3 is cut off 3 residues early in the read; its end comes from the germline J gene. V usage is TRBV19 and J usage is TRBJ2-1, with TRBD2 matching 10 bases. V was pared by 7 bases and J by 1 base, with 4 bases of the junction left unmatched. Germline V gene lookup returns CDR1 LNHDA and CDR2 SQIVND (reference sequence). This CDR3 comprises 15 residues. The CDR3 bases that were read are TGTGCCAGTAAAGCGACTAGCGGGTCCTACAATGAG. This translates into CASKATSGSYNE. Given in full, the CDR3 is CASKATSGSYNEQFF.

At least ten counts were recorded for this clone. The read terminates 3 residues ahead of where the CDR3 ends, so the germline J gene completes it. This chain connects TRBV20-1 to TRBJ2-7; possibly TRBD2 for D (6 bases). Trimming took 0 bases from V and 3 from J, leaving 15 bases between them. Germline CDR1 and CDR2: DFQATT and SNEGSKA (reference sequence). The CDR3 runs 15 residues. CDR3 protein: CSARDVELASYEQYF. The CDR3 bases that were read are TGCAGTGCTAGAGATGTGGAACTAGCAAGCTACGAG.

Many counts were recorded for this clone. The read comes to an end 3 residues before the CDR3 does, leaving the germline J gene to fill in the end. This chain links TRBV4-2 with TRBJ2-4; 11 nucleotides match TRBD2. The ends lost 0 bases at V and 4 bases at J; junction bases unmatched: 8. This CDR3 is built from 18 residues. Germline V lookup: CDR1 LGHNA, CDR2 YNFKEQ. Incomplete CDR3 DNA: TGTGCCAGCAGCCAAGATCTGAGGGCTAGCGGGGGGAAAAACATT. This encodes CASSQDLRASGGKNI. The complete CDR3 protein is CASSQDLRASGGKNIQYF.

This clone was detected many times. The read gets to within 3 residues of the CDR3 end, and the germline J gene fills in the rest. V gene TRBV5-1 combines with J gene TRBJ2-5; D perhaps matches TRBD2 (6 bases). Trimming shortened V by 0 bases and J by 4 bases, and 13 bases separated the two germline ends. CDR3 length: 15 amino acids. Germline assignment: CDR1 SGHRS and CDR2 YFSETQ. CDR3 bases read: TGCGCCAGCAGCTTGGCAGCGGGTGGGGGAGAGACC. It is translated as CASSLAAGGGET. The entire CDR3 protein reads CASSLAAGGGETQYF.

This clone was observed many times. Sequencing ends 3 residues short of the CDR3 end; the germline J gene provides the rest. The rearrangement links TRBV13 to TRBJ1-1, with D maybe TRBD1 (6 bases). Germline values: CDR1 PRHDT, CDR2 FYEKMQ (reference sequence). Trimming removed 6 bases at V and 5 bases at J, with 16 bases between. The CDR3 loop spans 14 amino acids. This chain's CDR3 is CASRETGGTTEAFF. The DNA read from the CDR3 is TGTGCCAGCAGAGAAACAGGTGGGACAACTGAA.

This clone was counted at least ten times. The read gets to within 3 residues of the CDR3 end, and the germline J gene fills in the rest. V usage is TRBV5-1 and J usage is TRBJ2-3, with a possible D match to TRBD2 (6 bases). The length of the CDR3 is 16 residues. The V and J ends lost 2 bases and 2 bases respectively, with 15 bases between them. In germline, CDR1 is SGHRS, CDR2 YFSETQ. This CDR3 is CASSFNGGINTDTQYF. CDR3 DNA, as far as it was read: TGCGCCAGCAGCTTTAATGGGGGGATCAACACAGATACG.

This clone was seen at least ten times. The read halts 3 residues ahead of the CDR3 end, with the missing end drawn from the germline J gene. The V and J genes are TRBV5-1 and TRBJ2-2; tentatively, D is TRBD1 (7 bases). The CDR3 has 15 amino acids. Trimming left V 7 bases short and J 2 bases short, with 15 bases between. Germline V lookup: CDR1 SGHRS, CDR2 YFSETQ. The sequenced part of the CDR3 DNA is TGCGCCAGCGGAGGGGGCGTTGGTAACACCGGGGAG. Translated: CASGGGVGNTGE. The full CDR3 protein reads CASGGGVGNTGELFF.